Presented here are 25 T cell receptor beta chains from one specimen sequenced in a study of regulatory T cells in long-lasting Graves disease (dated by TCRdb to the early 2020s). Receptors were amplified or captured by multiplex PCR. The sample was run on an Illumina HiSeq 4000. To build TCR beta libraries, CDR3 regions were amplified by Arm-PCR using iRepertoire HTBI primers. The raw public data were reprocessed by TCRdb itself: fastp quality trimming at Q25, MiXCR clonotype calling, in-frame beta chains only. One record per CDR3 amino acid sequence lists the most common genes and DNA. Recorded for this sample are about 430,000 distinct CDR3 sequences; around 16% of them occurred a single time. Clones ranked in the top ten supply under 9% of the sample. Explained via the paper, the time point label denotes: newly diagnosed GD, antithyroid drugs for less than 3 months. RNA was extracted from PBMCs in TRIzol for both TCR sequencing and RNA sequencing.

In addition, the sample was reused for a study of T cells in Graves' hyperthyroidism and ophthalmopathy.

Source: peripheral blood mononuclear cells (PBMCs), taken at new diagnosis, from a patient treated with antithyroid drugs. These TCRs come from a middle-aged woman with Graves disease. Donor details come from another sample of the same person, matched by shared clones.

The genes are TRBV14 and TRBJ2-7; D is possibly TRBD1 (6 bases). Trimming left V 2 bases short and J 2 bases short, with 13 bases between. The CDR3 covers 15 residues. From germline, CDR1 is SGHDN and CDR2 FVKESK. In DNA form, the CDR3 reads TGTGCCAGCAGCCAACGGGACATACCACCCTACGAGCAGTACTTC. It yields the protein CASSQRDIPPYEQYF.

This clonotype appeared many times. The chain uses TRBV5-4 and TRBJ2-4; 8 bases agree with TRBD2. Unmatched junction bases numbered 18, after V lost 4 bases and J lost 12 bases. Germline V gene lookup returns CDR1 SGHNT and CDR2 YYREEE (reference sequence). There are 16 residues in the CDR3. CDR3 sequence reads: CASSPEATGGRGTQYF. The CDR3 bases are TGTGCCAGCAGCCCAGAAGCCACGGGAGGGAGGGGCACTCAGTACTTC.

This clonotype was observed at least ten times. The rearrangement links TRBV6-1 to TRBJ2-7, with 8 nucleotides matching TRBD1. V was pared by 8 bases and J by 3 bases, with 9 bases of the junction left unmatched. Germline CDR1 MNHNS, CDR2 SASEGT. The CDR3 spans 14 residues. The CDR3 region has the DNA TGTGCCAGCGGGTTCGGACAGGGAAGCTACGAGCAGTACTTC. Encoded protein: CASGFGQGSYEQYF.

This clonotype was counted once. This chain links TRBV25-1 with TRBJ1-2; D call uncertain. The CDR3 sequence is 12 residues long. Germline V gives CDR1 MGHDK, CDR2 SYGVNS. V shed 4 bases and J shed 8 bases, with 11 bases lying between them. The CDR3 DNA is TGTGCCAGCAGTGCAAGACTGATGGGCTACACCTTC. Its translation is CASSARLMGYTF.

The table lists this clonotype with many counts. The V call is TRBV11-2, the J call TRBJ2-2; D gene ambiguous. The V gene lost 5 bases and the J gene lost 8 bases, with 12 bases spanning the gap. Germline V gene data show CDR1 as SGHAT and CDR2 as FQNNGV. CDR3 length: 13 amino acids. CDR3 residues: CASSPSQVGELFF. The CDR3 DNA is TGTGCCAGCAGCCCCAGCCAGGTGGGGGAGCTGTTTTTT.

The table lists this clonotype with many counts. CDR3: CASSPGSAGGGEQYF. The CDR3 DNA is TGTGCCAGCAGTCCTGGGTCCGCGGGAGGTGGCGAGCAGTACTTC. The gene calls are TRBV7-8 and TRBJ2-7; 8 bases map to TRBD2. V gave up 6 bases and J gave up 6 bases; unmatched junction bases: 13. The CDR3 loop spans 15 amino acids. Per germline, CDR1 SGHVS and CDR2 FQNEAQ.

This clonotype was observed a few times. V usage is TRBV29-1 and J usage is TRBJ2-3, with D tentatively TRBD1 (5 bases). The CDR3 has 14 amino acids. Germline CDR1 SQVTM, CDR2 ANQGSEA. Trimming took off 5 bases at V and 0 bases at J, with 12 bases between the two ends. This CDR3 is CSVILGRSTDTQYF. The CDR3 DNA follows: TGCAGCGTTATTTTGGGGCGGAGCACAGATACGCAGTATTTT.

This clonotype has a handful of counts. This chain connects TRBV5-1 to TRBJ1-1, with 7 bases lining up with TRBD1. Germline V gives CDR1 SGHRS, CDR2 YFSETQ. The CDR3 is 15 amino acids. Trimming removed 0 bases from V and 5 bases from J; junction bases left unmatched: 7. CDR3 region: CASSLGGTQGTEAFF. CDR3 in DNA: TGCGCCAGCAGCTTGGGGGGCACACAGGGGACTGAAGCTTTCTTT.

This clonotype is a singleton in its sample. Just one base apart from a much larger clone, this may be a read error. The chain is built from TRBV2 and TRBJ2-6, with D possibly TRBD2 on 5 matching bases. This CDR3 spans 14 amino acids. Germline V gene sequence: CDR1 SNHLY, CDR2 FYNNEI. Here the CDR3 reads CVSSDRGGANVLTF. As DNA, the CDR3 is TGTGTCAGCAGTGACCGGGGTGGGGCCAACGTCCTGACTTTC.

This clonotype was counted ten times or more. The V call is TRBV18, the J call TRBJ2-2; D assignment may be TRBD1 or TRBD2 (5 bases each). Trimming took off 5 bases at V and 9 bases at J, with 13 bases between the two ends. The CDR3 is 13 residues long. Germline CDR1 reads KGHSH; CDR2 reads LQKENI. CDR3 residues: CASSTPGTWELFF. The CDR3 coding sequence is TGTGCCAGCTCAACCCCGGGGACGTGGGAGCTGTTTTTT.

V and J are TRBV5-6 and TRBJ2-1; 13 bases line up with TRBD2. Germline V CDR1 and CDR2: SGHDT, YYEEEE. The CDR3 loop spans 17 amino acids. Unmatched junction bases numbered 3, after V lost 2 bases and J lost 1 base. For the CDR3, the DNA is TGTGCCAGCAGCTTTATGACTAGCGGGAGGTCCTACAATGAGCAGTTCTTC. Translation gives CASSFMTSGRSYNEQFF.

This chain uses TRBV28 with TRBJ2-1; D gene uncertain. The CDR3 totals 15 residues. V shed 2 bases and J shed 4 bases, with 12 bases lying between them. The germline gives CDR1 MDHEN, CDR2 SYDVKM. In DNA form, the CDR3 reads TGTGCCAGCAGTTTAGTGACGGAAGCATACAATGAGCAGTTCTTC. Translation: CASSLVTEAYNEQFF.

In its sample, this clonotype was seen a few times. This chain connects TRBV15 to TRBJ2-2; the match to TRBD2 covers 13 bases. V trimming: 5 bases; J trimming: 1 base; junction bases outside the gene matches: 4. This CDR3 spans 17 amino acids. CDR1 is LNHNV, CDR2 YYDKDF, per germline (reference sequence). The CDR3 reads CATSGGLAGLNTGELFF. CDR3 DNA: TGTGCCACCAGCGGGGGACTAGCGGGACTGAACACCGGGGAGCTGTTTTTT.

A remark on this clonotype: Possible read error: a much larger clone is one base away. V gene TRBV7-2 combines with J gene TRBJ2-5; D is unclear. The CDR3 runs 15 residues. Germline loops: CDR1 SGHTA, CDR2 FQGNSA. V lost 0 bases and J 5 bases, leaving 13 bases between the germline ends. The CDR3 coding sequence is TGTGCCAGCAGCTTAGCCGGCCTATGGGATGAGACCCAGTACTTC. This sequence encodes CASSLAGLWDETQYF.

As to this clonotype: A much larger clone differs by one base, so this may be a read error. The chain has TRBV29-1 and TRBJ2-5; D is ambiguous. V lost 7 bases and J lost 5, with 8 bases in between. The CDR3 consists of 10 residues. Germline values: CDR1 SQVTM, CDR2 ANQGSEA. The CDR3 DNA reads TGCAGCGGCGCGGAGGAGACCCAGTACTTC. Protein: CSGAEETQYF.

Ten or more counts support this clonotype. CDR3 protein: CASSLLAEQFF. The CDR3 DNA is TGTGCCAGCAGTTTATTGGCTGAGCAGTTCTTC. The chain recombines TRBV28 with TRBJ2-1; no firm D call. Germline-derived CDR1 and CDR2 are MDHEN and SYDVKM. This CDR3 is 11 amino acids long. Trimming stripped 1 base from V and 9 bases from J, with 4 bases between. The variable domain in full, completed from reference TRBV28 and TRBJ2-1, reads DVKVTQSSRYLVKRTGEKVFLECVQDMDHENMFWYRQDPGLGLRLIYFSYDVKMKEKGDIPEGYSVSREKKERFSLILESASTNQTSMYLCASSLLAEQFFGPGTRLTVL.

In this sample, this clonotype turned up many times. The V and J genes are TRBV5-1 and TRBJ2-2; D not certain. The V end lost 0 bases, the J end lost 3 bases, and 3 bases lay between the germline ends. The germline V gene has CDR1 SGHRS and CDR2 YFSETQ. The CDR3 sequence is 13 residues long. The CDR3 DNA reads as TGCGCCAGCAGCTTGGTTTACACCGGGGAGCTGTTTTTT. Protein product: CASSLVYTGELFF. Full variable domain (outside the CDR3, taken from reference TRBV5-1 and TRBJ2-2): KAGVTQTPRYLIKTRGQQVTLSCSPISGHRSVSWYQQTPGQGLQFLFEYFSETQRNKGNFPGRFSGRQFSNSRSEMNVSTLELGDSALYLCASSLVYTGELFFGEGSRLTVL.

This clonotype occurred many times. This chain links TRBV12-3 or TRBV12-4 with TRBJ2-3; 7 bases fit TRBD2. This CDR3 is 16 amino acids long. The V gene end was trimmed by 1 base and the J gene end by 4 bases; junction bases not matched to a gene: 8. The CDR3 is CASSLDVGGAADTQYF. CDR3 nucleotides: TGTGCCAGCAGTTTAGATGTGGGAGGGGCCGCAGATACGCAGTATTTT.

CDR3 loop: CASSSAGASEQYF. In DNA form, the CDR3 reads TGTGCCAGCAGCTCCGCTGGGGCGAGCGAGCAGTACTTC. The rearrangement joins TRBV7-3 to TRBJ2-7, with D perhaps TRBD1 (5 bases). Germline CDR1 SGHTA, CDR2 FQGTGA. This CDR3 has 13 amino acids. The ends were cut back, 4 bases at V and 6 bases at J, with 13 bases in the middle.

This clonotype was seen ten or more times. The J gene is TRBJ2-1, the V gene TRBV7-6; 7 bases agree with TRBD2. Germline trimming cut 5 bases from V and 7 bases from J; bases unmatched to any gene: 11. Germline V gene data show CDR1 as SGHVS and CDR2 as FNYEAQ. CDR3 length: 15 amino acids. This chain's CDR3 is CASSQTSLEGNEQFF. The CDR3 DNA reads as TGTGCCAGCAGCCAGACTAGCTTAGAGGGGAATGAGCAGTTCTTC.

The table lists this clonotype with a few counts. This CDR3 is CASSLGGSGTGNQPQHF. For the CDR3, the DNA is TGTGCCAGCAGCTTGGGAGGAAGCGGGACAGGCAATCAGCCCCAGCATTTT. V gene TRBV5-6 combines with J gene TRBJ1-5, with TRBD1 matching over 7 bases. Germline values: CDR1 SGHDT, CDR2 YYEEEE. V was clipped by 0 bases and J by 2 bases; unmatched bases: 8. The CDR3 loop spans 17 amino acids.

The table lists this clonotype with many counts. V usage is TRBV15 and J usage is TRBJ2-7, with D unresolved. Trimming left V 0 bases short and J 4 bases short, with 7 bases between. Germline CDR1 and CDR2: LNHNV and YYDKDF (reference sequence). The CDR3 is 13 residues long. The CDR3 loop reads CATSRDVQYEQYF. The CDR3 region has the DNA TGTGCCACCAGCAGAGACGTCCAATACGAGCAGTACTTC.

The J gene is TRBJ1-3, the V gene TRBV19; D might be TRBD1 (6 bases). Germline loops: CDR1 LNHDA, CDR2 SQIVND (reference sequence). CDR3 length equals 18 residues. Trimming shortened V by 5 bases and J by 2 bases, and 22 bases separated the two germline ends. The CDR3 sequence: CASSSDPTRGSAGNTIYF. In DNA, the CDR3 is TGTGCCAGTAGTTCCGACCCGACCAGGGGATCGGCTGGAAACACCATATATTTT.

This clonotype has more than one count but fewer than ten. V and J are TRBV10-3 and TRBJ2-2; tentatively, D is TRBD2 (5 bases). CDR3 length: 14 residues. Germline CDR1 is ENHRY and CDR2 is SYGVKD. The V end lost 7 bases, the J end lost 2 bases, and 11 bases lay between the germline ends. CDR3 sequence: CAITSGENTGELFF. For the CDR3, the DNA is TGTGCCATCACCAGCGGAGAAAACACCGGGGAGCTGTTTTTT.

A word on this clonotype: A much larger clonotype is one base distant, so this may be a read error. The chain is built from TRBV27 and TRBJ2-7; 11 nucleotides line up with TRBD1. From germline, CDR1 is MNHEY and CDR2 SMNVEV (reference sequence). This CDR3 has 15 residues. The CDR3 spells CAGSSGQGAVYEQYF. The CDR3 nucleotides read TGTGCCGGCAGTTCCGGACAGGGGGCGGTCTACGAGCAGTACTTC.